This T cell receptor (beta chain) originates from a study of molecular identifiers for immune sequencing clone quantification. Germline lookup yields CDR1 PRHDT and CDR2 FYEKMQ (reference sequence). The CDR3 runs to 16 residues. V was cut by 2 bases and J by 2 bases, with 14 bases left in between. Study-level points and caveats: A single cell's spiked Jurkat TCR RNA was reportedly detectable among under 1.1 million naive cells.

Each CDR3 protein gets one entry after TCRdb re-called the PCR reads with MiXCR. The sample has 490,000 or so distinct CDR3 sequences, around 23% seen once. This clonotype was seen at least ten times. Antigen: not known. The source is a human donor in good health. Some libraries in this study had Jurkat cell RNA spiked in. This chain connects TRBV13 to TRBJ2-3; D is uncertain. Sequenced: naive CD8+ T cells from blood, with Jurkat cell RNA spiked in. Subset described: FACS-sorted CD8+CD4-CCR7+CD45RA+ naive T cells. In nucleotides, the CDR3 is TGTGCCAGCAGCTTATTGAAAGGGATAGACACAGATACGCAGTATTTT. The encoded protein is CASSLLKGIDTDTQYF. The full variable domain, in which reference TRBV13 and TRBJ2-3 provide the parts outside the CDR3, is AAGVIQSPRHLIKEKRETATLKCYPIPRHDTVYWYQQGPGQDPQFLISFYEKMQSDKGSIPDRFSAQQFSDYHSELNMSSLELGDSALYFCASSLLKGIDTDTQYFGPGTRLTVL.